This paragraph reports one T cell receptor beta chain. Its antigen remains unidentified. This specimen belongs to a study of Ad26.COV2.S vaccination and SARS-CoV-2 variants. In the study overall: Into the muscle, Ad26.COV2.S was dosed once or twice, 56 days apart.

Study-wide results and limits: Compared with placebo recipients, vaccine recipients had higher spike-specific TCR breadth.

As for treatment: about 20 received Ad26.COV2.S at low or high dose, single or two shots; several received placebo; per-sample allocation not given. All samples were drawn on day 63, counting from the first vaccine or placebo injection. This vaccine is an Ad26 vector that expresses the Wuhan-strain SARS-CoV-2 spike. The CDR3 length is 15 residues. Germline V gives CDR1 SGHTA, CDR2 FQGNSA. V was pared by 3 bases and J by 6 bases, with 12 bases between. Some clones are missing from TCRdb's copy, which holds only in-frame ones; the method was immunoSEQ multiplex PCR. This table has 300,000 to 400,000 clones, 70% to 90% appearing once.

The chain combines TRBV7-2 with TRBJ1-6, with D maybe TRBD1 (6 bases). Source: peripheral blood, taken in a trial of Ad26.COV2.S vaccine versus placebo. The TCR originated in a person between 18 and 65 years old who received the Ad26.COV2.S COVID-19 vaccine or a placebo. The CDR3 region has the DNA TGTGCCAGCAGCTTGAGCACCAGGGGTAATTCACCCCTCCACTTT. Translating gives CASSLSTRGNSPLHF.